Listed here are 8 T cell receptor beta chains from one sample, sequenced in a study of beta chain features in type 1 diabetes. Sequencing targeted expressed TCRB transcripts, as all isolated RNA had been reverse transcribed. TCRdb's copy holds only in-frame clones and misses some; the assay was immunoSEQ multiplex PCR. Here the sample spans tens of thousands of clones, approximately 59% being singletons. Source material: Tregs from blood. The receptors shown here come from a woman aged 18-30 years in good health.

V is TRBV6-5 and J is TRBJ2-5, with D tentatively TRBD2 (6 bases). V was pared by 0 bases and J by 5 bases, with 16 bases between. The CDR3 is 16 amino acids. CDR1 is MNHEY and CDR2 is SVGAGI in the germline V gene. The CDR3 DNA sequence: TGTGCCAGCAGTTACTCGTACTCCGGGGCGGGGGAGACCCAGTACTTC. Protein: CASSYSYSGAGETQYF.

The genes are TRBV11-2 and TRBJ2-1, with D perhaps matching TRBD2 (6 bases). From germline, CDR1 is SGHAT and CDR2 FQNNGV. The CDR3 totals 17 residues. The ends were cut back, 5 bases at V and 7 bases at J, with 24 bases in the middle. This CDR3 reads CASSPDYTISLWNEQFF. The CDR3 DNA reads TGTGCCAGCAGCCCGGACTACACGATAAGCCTTTGGAATGAGCAGTTCTTC.

The V call is TRBV7-2, the J call TRBJ1-6; a weak D match, TRBD1 (6 bases). The CDR3 has 15 amino acids. The ends were cut back, 4 bases at V and 6 bases at J, with 13 bases in the middle. Germline lookup yields CDR1 SGHTA and CDR2 FQGNSA. CDR3 in amino acids: CASSWGTRANSPLHF. As DNA, the CDR3 is TGTGCCAGCAGCTGGGGGACAAGGGCTAATTCACCCCTCCACTTT.

The gene calls are TRBV6-5 and TRBJ1-2; D not resolved. This CDR3 contains 11 residues. The germline CDR1 and CDR2 sequences are MNHEY and SVGAGI. Trimming shortened V by 5 bases and J by 8 bases, and 9 bases separated the two germline ends. The CDR3 sequence: CASSHDGGYTF. The CDR3 coding sequence is TGTGCCAGCAGTCATGACGGGGGCTACACCTTC.

V gene TRBV18 combines with J gene TRBJ1-2; 10 bases agree with TRBD1. The CDR3 has 18 amino acids. After removal of 2 bases from V and 4 bases from J, the junction contained 13 bases not matched to a gene. The germline CDR1 and CDR2 sequences are KGHSH and LQKENI. The CDR3 loop is CASSPTHESRDRGYGYTF. Written as DNA, the CDR3 is TGTGCCAGCTCACCAACTCACGAATCCCGGGACAGGGGCTATGGCTACACCTTC.

The rearrangement links TRBV9 to TRBJ2-3, with TRBD2 identical over 9 bases. Germline V gives CDR1 SGDLS, CDR2 YYNGEE. Losses at the gene ends were 4 bases for V and 1 base for J; bases not matched to a gene: 7. This CDR3 is built from 16 residues. The CDR3: CASSPGTSSRTDTQYF. CDR3 coding DNA: TGTGCCAGCAGCCCGGGGACTAGCAGTCGCACAGATACGCAGTATTTT.

This chain joins TRBV6-6 and TRBJ2-4, with D hard to call. CDR1 is MNHNY, CDR2 SVGAGI, per germline (reference sequence). Trimming pared 2 bases from V and 2 bases from J, leaving 10 bases between. The CDR3 consists of 15 residues. CDR3 protein: CASSYGGPTKNIQYF. CDR3 sequence (DNA): TGTGCCAGCAGTTACGGTGGCCCCACCAAAAACATTCAGTACTTC.

The V call is TRBV6-1, the J call TRBJ1-2; possibly TRBD1 for D (5 bases). The CDR3 spans 15 residues. V lost 6 bases, J lost 1 base, and 15 bases lay in between. The germline V gene encodes CDR1 MNHNS and CDR2 SASEGT. The DNA of the CDR3 is TGTGCCAGCAGGCGAAGCTCGACAGATAACTATGGCTACACCTTC. The encoded protein is CASRRSSTDNYGYTF.